The present T cell receptor beta chain was sequenced within a study of cytomegalovirus exposure and HLA in healthy donors. Trimming removed 1 base at V and 8 bases at J, with 11 bases between. Germline lookup yields CDR1 LNHDA and CDR2 SQIVND (reference sequence). The CDR3 has 14 amino acids. 60 Vbeta and 13 Jbeta primers were used in PCR. Here immunoSEQ multiplex PCR was the method, and the copy in TCRdb shows in-frame clones only, minus some. The table shows roughly 100,000 clones, with more than 9.5% occurring only once. The sample comprised PBMCs. The rearrangement links TRBV19 to TRBJ1-4, with D possibly matching TRBD1 (5 bases). The receptor was isolated from a man between 40 and 49 years old in good health and CMV-seropositive. CDR3 DNA: TGTGCCAGTAGTATAGTAGGGGTGGAAGAAAAACTGTTTTTT. It is translated as CASSIVGVEEKLFF.